A single sample gave rise to the 24 T cell receptor beta chains below, sequenced in a study of blood T cell repertoires in COVID-19. Libraries were prepared by immunoSEQ multiplex PCR; TCRdb keeps only in-frame clonotypes and omits some of them. The sample lists about 250,000 clones, roughly 90% occurring once. The sequencing input was peripheral blood. The receptors were sampled from a woman in her 40s who had recovered from COVID-19.

The chain links TRBV12-5 to TRBJ2-1, with D hard to call. Germline CDR1 is LGHNT and CDR2 is FRNRAP. CDR3 length: 12 residues. V was clipped by 2 bases and J by 8 bases, with 7 bases between them. CDR3 bases: TGTGCTAGTGGTTTGAATTCGGATGAGCAGTTCTTC. This codes for CASGLNSDEQFF.

The J gene is TRBJ2-5, the V gene TRBV5-6, with D unclear. CDR1 is SGHDT and CDR2 is YYEEEE in the germline V gene. CDR3 length: 13 amino acids. V was cut by 2 bases and J by 5 bases, with 10 bases left in between. In DNA, the CDR3 is TGTGCCAGCAGCTTTACACCGAAGGAGACCCAGTACTTC. Its protein is CASSFTPKETQYF.

The chain links TRBV7-2 to TRBJ2-7; 7 nucleotides line up with TRBD2. CDR1 SGHTA and CDR2 FQGNSA come from the germline V gene. This CDR3 has 19 residues. The junction had 15 bases not matched to a gene; V was cut back by 1 base and J by 0 bases. CDR3 nucleotide sequence: TGTGCCAGCAGCTTAGTCGCAGCGGGGCAGTACTCCAGCTCCTACGAGCAGTACTTC. It translates to CASSLVAAGQYSSSYEQYF.

This chain uses TRBV3-1 (or the pseudogene TRBV3-2) with TRBJ2-7; 7 nucleotides agree with TRBD2. In germline, CDR1 is LGHDT, CDR2 YNNKEL (reference sequence). The junction had 6 bases not matched to a gene; V was cut back by 3 bases and J by 1 base. This CDR3 is built from 15 residues. The CDR3 nucleotides read TGTGCCAGCAGCCAGGAGCCCGGGGGGTCCTACGAGCAGTACTTC. The encoded protein is CASSQEPGGSYEQYF.

The V gene is TRBV5-1, the J gene TRBJ2-5; TRBD2 matches 7 bases. CDR1 is SGHRS and CDR2 is YFSETQ in the germline V gene. V shed 1 base, J shed 4 bases, and the junction held 13 bases outside the gene matches. The CDR3 consists of 17 residues. CDR3 in DNA: TGCGCCAGCAGCTTGCTGGCGGGAGCGACTTTTGGAGAGACCCAGTACTTC. Translating gives CASSLLAGATFGETQYF.

The V and J genes are TRBV7-2 and TRBJ2-2; 8 bases line up with TRBD2. Trimming took 1 base from V and 6 from J; bases not matched to a gene: 16. The CDR3 loop spans 19 amino acids. The germline CDR1 and CDR2 sequences are SGHTA and FQGNSA. The CDR3 coding sequence is TGTGCCAGCAGCTTAGTAACGGGGAGGGGACTAGGGAGCGCCGGGGAGCTGTTTTTT. Amino acid sequence: CASSLVTGRGLGSAGELFF. Full variable domain (rest looked up from reference TRBV7-2 and TRBJ2-2): GAGVSQSPSNKVTEKGKDVELRCDPISGHTALYWYRQSLGQGLEFLIYFQGNSAPDKSGLPSDRFSAERTGGSVSTLTIQRTQQEDSAVYLCASSLVTGRGLGSAGELFFGEGSRLTVL.

The J gene is TRBJ2-1, the V gene TRBV27; D unresolved. CDR1 MNHEY and CDR2 SMNVEV come from the germline V gene (reference sequence). The ends were cut back, 4 bases at V and 0 bases at J, with 13 bases in the middle. The CDR3 has 16 residues. DNA of the CDR3: TGTGCCAGCAGTTCCCCCCGCGCCAACTCCTACAATGAGCAGTTCTTC. This translates into CASSSPRANSYNEQFF.

The chain employs TRBV6-5 and TRBJ2-7; 10 bases agree with TRBD1. The junction had 5 bases not matched to a gene; V was cut back by 6 bases and J by 3 bases. This CDR3 is built from 14 residues. CDR1 is MNHEY, CDR2 SVGAGI, per germline. The CDR3, as DNA: TGTGCCAGCAGAATTGGACAGGGGGTCTACGAGCAGTACTTC. Translating it yields CASRIGQGVYEQYF.

The chain has TRBV13 and TRBJ2-7; 10 positions agree with TRBD2. V was pared by 1 base and J by 6 bases, with 12 bases of the junction left unmatched. CDR3 length: 17 residues. CDR1 and CDR2 from the germline V gene are PRHDT and FYEKMQ (reference sequence). CDR3 region: CASSLDGFGSGRREQYF. The CDR3 nucleotides are TGTGCCAGCAGCTTAGACGGGTTCGGTAGCGGGAGGCGCGAGCAGTACTTC.

This chain connects TRBV18 to TRBJ1-1, with TRBD1 matching over 8 bases. The CDR3 is 16 amino acids. Germline V CDR1 and CDR2: KGHSH, LQKENI. The trim removed 0 bases at V and 6 bases at J, leaving 9 bases unmatched. CDR3: CASSPPGTQGGSEAFF. The CDR3 DNA is TGTGCCAGCTCACCACCGGGGACACAGGGGGGATCTGAAGCTTTCTTT.

This clone showed up just once. Other DNA sequences of this sample code for an identical CDR3. The rearrangement links TRBV4-1 to TRBJ2-1; TRBD2 might be the D (5 bases). V was clipped by 1 base and J by 4 bases, with 8 bases between them. CDR1 MGHRA and CDR2 YSYEKL come from the germline V gene. The CDR3 extends over 14 amino acids. Here the CDR3 DNA reads TGCGCCAGCAGCCAAGGGACTGGGTACAATGAGCAGTTCTTC. Its translation is CASSQGTGYNEQFF.

V gene TRBV6-2 or TRBV6-3 combines with J gene TRBJ2-1; TRBD1 is a possible D gene (6 bases). The germline CDR1 and CDR2 sequences are MNHEY and SVGEGT. The germline V and J ends were trimmed by 4 bases and 12 bases, with 22 bases remaining between them. The CDR3 consists of 15 residues. CDR3 protein: CASSSGLIGGIVQFF. The CDR3 DNA sequence: TGTGCCAGCAGTTCCGGACTCATTGGGGGCATCGTGCAGTTCTTC.

This sequence joins TRBV11-3 and TRBJ2-2; D is undetermined. Germline assignment: CDR1 SGHNT and CDR2 YENEEA. The CDR3 runs 15 residues. Trimming removed 7 bases from V and 1 base from J, with 13 bases in between. Here the CDR3 reads CASNMGQKNTGELFF. In DNA, the CDR3 is TGTGCCAGCAATATGGGCCAGAAGAACACCGGGGAGCTGTTTTTT.

The chain uses TRBV11-3 and TRBJ2-2, with 7 bases fitting TRBD2. This CDR3 has 15 residues. Trimming took 3 bases from V and 6 from J; bases not matched to a gene: 7. The germline CDR1 and CDR2 sequences are SGHNT and YENEEA. The CDR3 region has the DNA TGTGCCAGCAGCTTCGCCCCAGCGGGGTCCGGGGAGCTGTTTTTT. Its translation: CASSFAPAGSGELFF.

The V and J genes are TRBV13 and TRBJ2-2, with 9 bases lining up with TRBD2. This CDR3 is 19 amino acids long. J was trimmed by 6 bases and V by 5 bases; bases with no gene match: 19. In germline, CDR1 is PRHDT, CDR2 FYEKMQ (reference sequence). The CDR3 DNA is TGTGCCAGCAGCGAAGGGAGCGGGAGGAATGAGGTCGCAGCCGGGGAGCTGTTTTTT. Amino acids: CASSEGSGRNEVAAGELFF.

The chain combines TRBV9 with TRBJ2-2; no reliable D call. Trimming stripped 3 bases from V and 4 bases from J, with 13 bases between. The germline CDR1 and CDR2 sequences are SGDLS and YYNGEE. CDR3 length equals 15 residues. The CDR3 DNA is TGTGCCAGCAGCGAAGCAGGCCCGAGCACCGGGGAGCTGTTTTTT. Translating it yields CASSEAGPSTGELFF.

The chain employs TRBV6-5 and TRBJ2-7; D is perhaps TRBD2 (6 bases). V was trimmed by 10 bases and J by 4 bases, leaving 20 bases between them. This CDR3 comprises 14 residues. CDR1 is MNHEY, CDR2 SVGAGI, per germline. The CDR3 coding sequence is TGTGCCACCCGTTTTCAGGCGGGGCCTTACGAGCAGTACTTC. Its translation is CATRFQAGPYEQYF.

This clone came up once. The V gene is TRBV4-1, the J gene TRBJ1-4, with TRBD1 matching over 7 bases. Germline V gives CDR1 MGHRA, CDR2 YSYEKL. The CDR3 is made up of 16 amino acids. The V gene end was trimmed by 0 bases and the J gene end by 5 bases; junction bases not matched to a gene: 6. CDR3 in amino acids: CASSQDRDSGNEKLFF. Here the CDR3 DNA reads TGCGCCAGCAGCCAAGATCGGGACAGCGGAAATGAAAAACTGTTTTTT.

V usage is TRBV5-5 and J usage is TRBJ1-2, with 8 nucleotides matching TRBD1. CDR1 is SGHKS and CDR2 is YYEKEE in the germline V gene (reference sequence). Germline trimming cut 5 bases from V and 4 bases from J; bases unmatched to any gene: 4. The CDR3 length is 13 residues. The CDR3 here is CASSQTGVYGYTF. CDR3 bases: TGTGCCAGCAGTCAGACAGGGGTCTATGGCTACACCTTC.

This clone was counted a few times. The V and J genes are TRBV12-5 and TRBJ2-2; 8 bases line up with TRBD2. Trimming cost V 0 bases and J 6 bases; bases outside gene matches: 18. The CDR3 runs to 20 residues. CDR1 and CDR2 from the germline V gene are LGHNT and FRNRAP. CDR3 coding DNA: TGTGCTAGTGGTTTGGTACCCCTCGTTCCCGGGAGGGCCCGCGCCGGGGAGCTGTTTTTT. This translates into CASGLVPLVPGRARAGELFF.

J is TRBJ2-4 and V is TRBV19; 7 bases map to TRBD1. This CDR3 is built from 15 residues. Trimming at V came to 6 bases and at J to 4 bases, leaving 9 bases not matched to a gene. CDR1 is LNHDA, CDR2 SQIVND, per germline (reference sequence). CDR3 nucleotide sequence: TGTGCCAGTAGCAACCCCACGGGACAGAAAAACATTCAGTACTTC. This gives the protein CASSNPTGQKNIQYF.

The rearrangement uses TRBV6-5 and TRBJ2-2, with D perhaps TRBD1 (6 bases). Trimming cost V 5 bases and J 1 base, with 11 bases left between them. Germline V gene lookup returns CDR1 MNHEY and CDR2 SVGAGI. This CDR3 contains 15 residues. DNA of the CDR3: TGTGCCAGCAGTCAACAGGGCATGAACACCGGGGAGCTGTTTTTT. It codes for CASSQQGMNTGELFF.

This rearrangement joins TRBV29-1 to TRBJ1-1; possible D gene TRBD1, 6 bases. This CDR3 is 13 amino acids long. Germline lookup yields CDR1 SQVTM and CDR2 ANQGSEA. Trimming stripped 3 bases from V and 5 bases from J, with 13 bases between. The CDR3 DNA sequence: TGCAGCGTTGAGCAGGGGTTGGTAACTGAAGCTTTCTTT. It translates to CSVEQGLVTEAFF.

The V call is TRBV7-3, the J call TRBJ2-3, with 10 nucleotides matching TRBD2. Germline V gene sequence: CDR1 SGHTA, CDR2 FQGTGA. This CDR3 contains 16 residues. The J segment lost 2 bases and the V segment lost 3 bases, leaving 5 bases of the junction unmatched. The CDR3 region is CASSFTSGAATDTQYF. The CDR3 DNA follows: TGTGCCAGCAGCTTCACTAGCGGGGCAGCCACAGATACGCAGTATTTT.